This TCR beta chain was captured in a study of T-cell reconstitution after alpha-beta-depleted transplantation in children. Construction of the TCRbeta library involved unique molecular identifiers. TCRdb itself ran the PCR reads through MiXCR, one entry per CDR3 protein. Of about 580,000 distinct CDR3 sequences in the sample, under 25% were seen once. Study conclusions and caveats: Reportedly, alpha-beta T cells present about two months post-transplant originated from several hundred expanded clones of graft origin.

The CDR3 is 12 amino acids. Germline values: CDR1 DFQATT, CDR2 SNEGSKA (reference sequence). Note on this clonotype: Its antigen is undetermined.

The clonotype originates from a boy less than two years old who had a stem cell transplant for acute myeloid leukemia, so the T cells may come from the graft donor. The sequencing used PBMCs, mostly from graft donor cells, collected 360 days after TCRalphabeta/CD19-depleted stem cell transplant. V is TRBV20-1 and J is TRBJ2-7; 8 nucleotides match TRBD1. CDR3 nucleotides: TGCAGGCGGACAGGGTCGATCTACGAGCAGTACGTC. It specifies CRRTGSIYEQYV.